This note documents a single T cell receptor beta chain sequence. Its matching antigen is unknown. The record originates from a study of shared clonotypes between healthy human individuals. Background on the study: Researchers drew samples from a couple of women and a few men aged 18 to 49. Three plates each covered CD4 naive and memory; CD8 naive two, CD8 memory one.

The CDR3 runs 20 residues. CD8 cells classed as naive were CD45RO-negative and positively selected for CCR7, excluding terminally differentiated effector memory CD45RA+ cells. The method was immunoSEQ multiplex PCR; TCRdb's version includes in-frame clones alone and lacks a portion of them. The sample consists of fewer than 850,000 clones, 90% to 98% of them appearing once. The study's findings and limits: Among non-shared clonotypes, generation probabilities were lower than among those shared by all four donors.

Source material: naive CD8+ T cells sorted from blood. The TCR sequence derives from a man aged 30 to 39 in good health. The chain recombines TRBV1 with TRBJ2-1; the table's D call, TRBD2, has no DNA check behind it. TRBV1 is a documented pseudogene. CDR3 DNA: TGCACCAGCAGCCAAGAAAAGGCGGCTAGCGGGAGAGCAAAATACAATGAGCAGTTCTTC. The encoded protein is CTSSQEKAASGRAKYNEQFF.